Listed below are T cell receptor beta chains from one sample, sequenced in a study of shared clonotypes between healthy human individuals. Assay: immunoSEQ multiplex PCR; the TCRdb copy retains only in-frame clones and omits some. Of about 450,000 clones in the sample, 79% are singletons; the top ten hold more than 10%. The sample taken for sequencing was PBMCs. The receptor set was obtained from a woman aged 40 to 55 in good health. Some clones in this sample may be carry-over from other donors' samples. CDR3s leave out the opening cysteine and the closing phenylalanine or tryptophan. Fields, in order: V gene, clone size, J gene, CDR3 protein. A clone size is listed for some rows: how often the clone was seen (once, few, many), or a class if it is expanded.

V: TRBV7-3
size: .
J: TRBJ2-2
CDR3: ASRPTGTGELF

V: TRBV30
size: .
J: TRBJ2-7
CDR3: AWRAQDRVPYEQY

V: TRBV6-4
size: .
J: TRBJ2-3
CDR3: ASSRTSGSTDTQY

V: TRBV28
size: .
J: TRBJ1-5
CDR3: ASSFPLTLNQPQH

V: TRBV5-1
size: .
J: TRBJ2-7
CDR3: ASSKSGQFHYEQY

V: TRBV18
size: .
J: TRBJ1-2
CDR3: ASSPDIGTLGYT

V: TRBV28
size: .
J: TRBJ1-4
CDR3: ASSTDRGWGEKLF

V: TRBV5-1
size: few
J: TRBJ1-2
CDR3: ASSPRGQGAPGYT

V: TRBV7-2
size: .
J: TRBJ1-3
CDR3: ASTREVASGNTIY

V: TRBV6-5
size: .
J: TRBJ1-6
CDR3: ASRTGSYNSPLH

V: TRBV11-2
size: .
J: TRBJ2-7
CDR3: ASRSGIWNSSSYEQY

V: TRBV29-1
size: few
J: TRBJ1-4
CDR3: SVTGRDRREKLF

V: TRBV12-1
size: .
J: TRBJ1-5
CDR3: ASSHQDRYSNQPQH

V: TRBV19
size: .
J: TRBJ2-7
CDR3: ASSPATGGYEQY

V: TRBV7-9
size: .
J: TRBJ2-7
CDR3: ASSPPRGYEQY

V: TRBV2
size: many
J: TRBJ2-7
CDR3: ASKRGQDYEQY

V: TRBV30
size: .
J: TRBJ2-5
CDR3: ARSVLGETQY

V: TRBV28
size: .
J: TRBJ2-7
CDR3: ASSTSGRDGDEQY

V: TRBV28
size: .
J: TRBJ1-2
CDR3: ATRALPLGGYT

V: TRBV18
size: .
J: TRBJ1-4
CDR3: ASSPGRNGEKLF

V: TRBV28
size: .
J: TRBJ1-5
CDR3: ASSFLETASHQPQH

V: TRBV5-1
size: .
J: TRBJ1-1
CDR3: ASSLGQGRTEAF

V: TRBV29-1
size: .
J: TRBJ2-7
CDR3: SVAIWGVVDEQY

V: TRBV7-8
size: .
J: TRBJ2-7
CDR3: ASSRTAYYEQY

V: TRBV7-8
size: few
J: TRBJ2-2
CDR3: ASSSGQANTGELF

V: TRBV11-1
size: many
J: TRBJ2-4
CDR3: ASSVTGTSGFNIQY

V: TRBV5-1
size: .
J: TRBJ1-4
CDR3: ASSLTPTGGELF

V: TRBV23-1
size: .
J: TRBJ2-7
CDR3: ASKPGTGIQRVGYEQY

V: TRBV9
size: .
J: .
CDR3: ASSVSSGAPYEQY

V: TRBV30
size: .
J: TRBJ1-2
CDR3: AEWAGNYGYT

V: TRBV28
size: .
J: TRBJ1-3
CDR3: ASSGQGVISGNTIY

V: TRBV27
size: .
J: TRBJ2-1
CDR3: ASSILAGGPETYNEQF

V: TRBV28
size: .
J: TRBJ2-7
CDR3: ATSQGAAYEQY

V: TRBV5-1
size: once
J: TRBJ2-1
CDR3: ASSFTGGSYNEQF

V: TRBV29-1
size: .
J: TRBJ2-1
CDR3: SSGDRAAEQF

V: TRBV6-1
size: .
J: TRBJ2-7
CDR3: ASSNTRTYEQY

V: TRBV28
size: few
J: TRBJ1-1
CDR3: ASSLFRQGPF

V: TRBV4-1
size: .
J: TRBJ1-1
CDR3: ASSQVRRNTEAF

V: TRBV5-1
size: .
J: TRBJ2-6
CDR3: ASSQGGSGANVLT

V: TRBV4-1
size: .
J: TRBJ1-2
CDR3: ASSQGTYSRNYGYT

V: TRBV27
size: few
J: TRBJ1-5
CDR3: ASSTLQGDRGSFGSQH

V: TRBV2
size: .
J: TRBJ1-2
CDR3: ASSERALAGGYT

V: TRBV28
size: .
J: TRBJ1-4
CDR3: ASSPPGGWEKLF

V: TRBV27
size: few
J: TRBJ2-7
CDR3: ASTNAGGLLGEQY